One sample yielded the 30 T cell receptor beta chains listed below, sequenced in a study of blood T cell repertoires in COVID-19. The data were produced by immunoSEQ multiplex PCR, yet TCRdb's version contains in-frame clones alone and is incomplete. The sample gives under 100,000 clones, approximately 82% of which show up once; about 2% is in the top ten. The sequencing input was peripheral blood. The receptors stem from a woman aged 65 to 85 with acute or convalescent COVID-19.

V is TRBV11-2 and J is TRBJ1-1, with D uncertain. The CDR3 contains 15 residues. Looked up from germline, CDR1 is SGHAT and CDR2 is FQNNGV. The V end lost 3 bases, the J end lost 1 base, and 12 bases lay between the germline ends. The CDR3 DNA reads as TGTGCCAGCAGCTTGAGGTCGCTGGAGAACACTGAAGCTTTCTTT. Translating it yields CASSLRSLENTEAFF.

This clone was seen more than once but under ten times. The gene calls are TRBV18 and TRBJ1-2; D gene uncertain. The length of the CDR3 is 12 residues. V lost 5 bases and J 3 bases, leaving 7 bases between the germline ends. Germline V gives CDR1 KGHSH, CDR2 LQKENI. CDR3 coding DNA: TGTGCCAGCTCAGCCGCGGACTATGGCTACACCTTC. Translation gives CASSAADYGYTF.

The V and J genes are TRBV7-3 and TRBJ1-2, with 9 bases identical to TRBD1. With V trimmed by 4 bases and J by 14 bases, 14 bases remained unmatched. Germline V gene data show CDR1 as SGHTA and CDR2 as FQGTGA. The CDR3 extends over 14 amino acids. The CDR3 here is CASSSTRQGVALTF. CDR3 DNA sequence: TGTGCCAGCAGCTCAACTAGACAGGGGGTGGCCTTAACCTTC. The whole variable domain, remainder taken from reference TRBV7-3 and TRBJ1-2, is GAGVSQTPSNKVTEKGKYVELRCDPISGHTALYWYRQSLGQGPEFLIYFQGTGAADDSGLPNDRFFAVRPEGSVSTLKIQRTERGDSAVYLCASSSTRQGVALTFGSGTRLTVV.

This clone was picked up one time. The chain's CDR3 is CATSDTGTSGGANTGELFF. Written as DNA, the CDR3 is TGTGCCACCAGTGACACCGGGACTAGCGGGGGCGCGAACACCGGGGAGCTGTTTTTT. The rearrangement links TRBV24-1 to TRBJ2-2; TRBD2 matches 14 bases. V shed 4 bases, J shed 0 bases, and the junction held 6 bases outside the gene matches. The CDR3 has 19 residues. CDR1 is KGHDR, CDR2 SFDVKD, per germline.

V is TRBV14 and J is TRBJ2-3; D perhaps matches TRBD1 (5 bases). Germline assignment: CDR1 SGHDN and CDR2 FVKESK. The CDR3 has 16 amino acids. V was trimmed by 4 bases and J by 0 bases, leaving 14 bases between them. Written as DNA, the CDR3 is TGTGCCAGCAGCCCCGTAAGGGGATCTAGCACAGATACGCAGTATTTT. Translation gives CASSPVRGSSTDTQYF.

The genes are TRBV7-9 and TRBJ2-3; D is perhaps TRBD1 (6 bases). The ends were cut back, 4 bases at V and 1 base at J, with 6 bases in the middle. The germline V gene encodes CDR1 SEHNR and CDR2 FQNEAQ (reference sequence). The CDR3 is 13 residues long. The CDR3 sequence: CASSSGGTDTQYF. CDR3 in DNA: TGTGCCAGCAGCTCAGGGGGCACAGATACGCAGTATTTT.

The V and J genes are TRBV5-1 and TRBJ1-1; 9 positions match TRBD1. The germline V gene has CDR1 SGHRS and CDR2 YFSETQ. Trimming at V came to 0 bases and at J to 10 bases, leaving 1 base not matched to a gene. The CDR3 contains 12 residues. Here the CDR3 DNA reads TGCGCCAGCAGCTTGGCGGGACAGGGAGCTTTCTTT. Protein product: CASSLAGQGAFF.

This chain links TRBV12-3 or TRBV12-4 with TRBJ1-5, with TRBD1 matching 8 bases. The CDR3 spans 13 residues. V shed 7 bases, J shed 3 bases, and the junction held 2 bases outside the gene matches. CDR3 sequence (DNA): TGTGCCAGCATGGACAGGGACAATCAGCCCCAGCATTTT. Amino acid sequence: CASMDRDNQPQHF.

The V gene is TRBV28, the J gene TRBJ1-1, with 7 bases lining up with TRBD1. Per the germline V gene, CDR1 is MDHEN and CDR2 is SYDVKM. The CDR3 is 14 residues long. The V segment lost 8 bases and the J segment 0 bases; nucleotides outside the gene matches: 6. CDR3 DNA sequence: TGTGCCAGCGGGGTAGGGGGCATGAACACTGAAGCTTTCTTT. The encoded protein is CASGVGGMNTEAFF.

The rearrangement links TRBV6-5 to TRBJ2-5; tentatively, D is TRBD1 (6 bases). V dropped 5 bases and J dropped 5 bases, with 15 bases sitting between them. The CDR3 spans 14 residues. Germline CDR1 and CDR2: MNHEY and SVGAGI. The CDR3 region has the DNA TGTGCCAGCAGTCGGACCGGGACATTGGAGACCCAGTACTTC. The encoded protein is CASSRTGTLETQYF.

V gene TRBV5-5 combines with J gene TRBJ1-1, with D perhaps TRBD1 (5 bases). CDR3 size: 12 residues. Germline assignment: CDR1 SGHKS and CDR2 YYEKEE (reference sequence). Trimming left V 4 bases short and J 9 bases short, with 13 bases between. The CDR3 reads CASSTIDSQAFF. CDR3 DNA sequence: TGTGCCAGCAGCACTATCGACAGCCAAGCTTTCTTT.

The rearrangement uses TRBV5-5 and TRBJ1-5; 7 bases are a match to TRBD1. Trimming removed 0 bases from V and 5 bases from J; junction bases left unmatched: 2. The V gene's germline CDR1 is SGHKS and CDR2 YYEKEE (reference sequence). This CDR3 contains 14 residues. CDR3 sequence reads: CASSLVQGDQPQHF. DNA of the CDR3: TGTGCCAGCAGCTTGGTTCAGGGGGATCAGCCCCAGCATTTT. Drawing the rest from reference TRBV5-5 and TRBJ1-5, the complete variable domain is DAGVTQSPTHLIKTRGQQVTLRCSPISGHKSVSWYQQVLGQGPQFIFQYYEKEERGRGNFPDRFSARQFPNYSSELNVNALLLGDSALYLCASSLVQGDQPQHFGDGTRLSIL.

The genes are TRBV29-1 and TRBJ1-2, with TRBD1 matching 7 bases. The germline gives CDR1 SQVTM, CDR2 ANQGSEA. V shed 4 bases, J shed 7 bases, and the junction held 6 bases outside the gene matches. CDR3 length: 12 residues. The CDR3 loop reads CSVGGTVPGYTF. In DNA, the CDR3 is TGCAGCGTTGGGGGGACAGTTCCTGGCTACACCTTC.

V is TRBV18 and J is TRBJ1-5; unclear D gene. V lost 4 bases and J 5 bases, leaving 15 bases between the germline ends. This CDR3 is 15 amino acids long. The germline gives CDR1 KGHSH, CDR2 LQKENI. As DNA, the CDR3 is TGTGCCAGCTCACTCGGACGGCCCGGGGATCAGCCCCAGCATTTT. Its translation: CASSLGRPGDQPQHF.

V is TRBV3-1 (or the pseudogene TRBV3-2) and J is TRBJ2-7; a possible D gene is TRBD2 (6 bases). The CDR3 runs 14 residues. The germline CDR1 and CDR2 sequences are LGHDT and YNNKEL (reference sequence). Trimming left V 4 bases short and J 7 bases short, with 17 bases between. CDR3 DNA: TGTGCCAGCAGCCCGAACAACGGGGGTGATGAGCAGTACTTC. Translating gives CASSPNNGGDEQYF.

The V and J genes are TRBV2 and TRBJ2-2, with TRBD1 matching 7 bases. The CDR3 is 14 residues long. Unmatched junction bases numbered 6, after V lost 7 bases and J lost 4 bases. Germline CDR1 and CDR2: SNHLY and FYNNEI. CDR3 coding DNA: TGTGCCAGCAAAGACAGGGCGGGCACCGGGGAGCTGTTTTTT. This encodes CASKDRAGTGELFF.

Comment on this clone: Other nucleotide sequences from this sample produce the same CDR3. The chain links TRBV7-9 to TRBJ1-1; D uncertain. The CDR3 loop spans 14 amino acids. V was trimmed by 2 bases and J by 1 base, leaving 8 bases between them. Germline assignment: CDR1 SEHNR and CDR2 FQNEAQ (reference sequence). CDR3 region: CASSLMGQNTEAFF. The CDR3 DNA sequence: TGTGCCAGCAGCTTAATGGGCCAGAACACTGAAGCTTTCTTT.

The rearrangement uses TRBV19 and TRBJ1-4; the match to TRBD1 covers 9 bases. The junction had 5 bases not matched to a gene; V was cut back by 4 bases and J by 8 bases. The CDR3 is 14 amino acids. Germline values: CDR1 LNHDA, CDR2 SQIVND (reference sequence). The CDR3 sequence: CASSTRDRDEKLFF. CDR3 bases: TGTGCCAGTAGTACCCGGGACAGGGACGAAAAACTGTTTTTT.

The rearrangement links TRBV6-5 to TRBJ2-3; a weak D match, TRBD1 (6 bases). The germline gives CDR1 MNHEY, CDR2 SVGAGI. This CDR3 is built from 12 residues. The V and J ends lost 9 bases and 6 bases respectively, with 13 bases between them. CDR3 protein: CASTGTLDTQYF. CDR3 coding DNA: TGTGCCAGTACAGGGACGCTGGATACGCAGTATTTT.

Worth noting for this clone: Within the sample, other DNA sequences also encode this same CDR3. The gene calls are TRBV9 and TRBJ1-2, with D uncertain. The CDR3 spans 14 residues. From germline, CDR1 is SGDLS and CDR2 YYNGEE. V shed 0 bases and J shed 4 bases, with 10 bases lying between them. The CDR3 loop reads CASSVGGGFYGYTF. CDR3 DNA sequence: TGTGCCAGCAGCGTAGGAGGAGGGTTCTATGGCTACACCTTC.

The chain combines TRBV27 with TRBJ2-5, with D uncertain. The CDR3 covers 15 residues. Germline V gives CDR1 MNHEY, CDR2 SMNVEV (reference sequence). Between the trimmed V and J ends, which lost 6 bases and 5 bases, there was a span of 19 bases. The CDR3 loop reads CASRAGNLLVETQYF. CDR3 in DNA: TGTGCCAGCAGGGCAGGTAACCTGCTGGTGGAGACCCAGTACTTC.

The rearrangement links TRBV11-3 to TRBJ2-6; no firm D call. Germline V CDR1 and CDR2: SGHNT, YENEEA. The CDR3 covers 16 residues. Trimming pared 3 bases from V and 2 bases from J, leaving 11 bases between. The CDR3 DNA reads as TGTGCCAGCAGCTTTGCCTTAGCACCTGGGGCCAACGTCCTGACTTTC. Encoded protein: CASSFALAPGANVLTF.

The chain joins TRBV6-4 to TRBJ1-4; D unclear. There are 13 residues in the CDR3. V shed 3 bases and J shed 6 bases, with 8 bases lying between them. Germline assignment: CDR1 MRHNA and CDR2 SNTAGT. The CDR3 coding sequence is TGTGCCAGCAGTGAGGGCCCCGATGAAAAACTGTTTTTT. Amino acids: CASSEGPDEKLFF.

The chain has TRBV5-6 and TRBJ2-7; 10 bases agree with TRBD2. V was pared by 0 bases and J by 3 bases, with 3 bases of the junction left unmatched. Germline V CDR1 and CDR2: SGHDT, YYEEEE. CDR3 length: 15 residues. The CDR3 sequence is CASSLVASGGYEQYF. The CDR3 DNA sequence: TGTGCCAGCAGCTTGGTCGCTAGCGGGGGCTACGAGCAGTACTTC.

V usage is TRBV28 and J usage is TRBJ1-4; TRBD1 agrees at 9 bases. The V gene end was trimmed by 2 bases and the J gene end by 4 bases; junction bases not matched to a gene: 5. Germline lookup yields CDR1 MDHEN and CDR2 SYDVKM. This CDR3 comprises 16 residues. CDR3 region: CASSLPGTGSNEKLFF. CDR3 bases: TGTGCCAGCAGTTTACCCGGGACAGGGAGTAATGAAAAACTGTTTTTT. Together with reference TRBV28 and TRBJ1-4, the CDR3 gives the full variable domain: DVKVTQSSRYLVKRTGEKVFLECVQDMDHENMFWYRQDPGLGLRLIYFSYDVKMKEKGDIPEGYSVSREKKERFSLILESASTNQTSMYLCASSLPGTGSNEKLFFGSGTQLSVL.

This rearrangement joins TRBV6-1 to TRBJ1-5, with D uncertain. Germline V CDR1 and CDR2: MNHNS, SASEGT. V was shortened by 0 bases and J by 1 base, with 10 bases between the two germline ends. The CDR3 sequence is 16 residues long. CDR3 sequence: CASSEAGRGSNQPQHF. CDR3 DNA: TGTGCCAGCAGTGAAGCCGGACGGGGAAGCAATCAGCCCCAGCATTTT.

V is TRBV29-1 and J is TRBJ1-2; maybe TRBD1 (5 bases). Germline assignment: CDR1 SQVTM and CDR2 ANQGSEA. Trimming removed 8 bases from V and 2 bases from J, with 12 bases in between. The CDR3 covers 12 residues. The CDR3 sequence: CSPGQFNYGYTF. For the CDR3, the DNA is TGCAGCCCCGGACAATTCAACTATGGCTACACCTTC.

This clone has a handful of counts. The V and J genes are TRBV30 and TRBJ1-1; tentative D call: TRBD1 (5 bases). V lost 0 bases, J lost 12 bases, and 14 bases lay in between. The CDR3 is 12 amino acids. In germline, CDR1 is GTSNPN, CDR2 SVGIG (reference sequence). This CDR3 reads CAWSVRGGETFF. The CDR3 region has the DNA TGTGCCTGGAGTGTACGTGGGGGGGAGACTTTCTTT.

The V and J genes are TRBV11-3 and TRBJ2-1; 8 bases are a match to TRBD1. V gave up 6 bases and J gave up 6 bases; unmatched junction bases: 7. The germline V gene encodes CDR1 SGHNT and CDR2 YENEEA. The CDR3 is 14 amino acids. This CDR3 reads CASRKDRALNEQFF. For the CDR3, the DNA is TGTGCCAGCAGGAAGGACAGGGCGCTCAATGAGCAGTTCTTC.

The rearrangement links TRBV9 to TRBJ1-4, with 7 positions matching TRBD1. The CDR3 covers 16 residues. The germline V gene has CDR1 SGDLS and CDR2 YYNGEE. Trimming took 3 bases from V and 6 from J; bases not matched to a gene: 11. The CDR3 reads CASSAAGGRADEKLFF. CDR3 in DNA: TGTGCCAGCAGCGCCGCAGGGGGGCGGGCCGATGAAAAACTGTTTTTT.